A selection of T cell receptor beta chains follows, all from one sample in a study of blood T cell repertoires in COVID-19. Sequencing was performed with immunoSEQ multiplex PCR; in TCRdb, only in-frame clones are kept and a portion is missing. This table holds hundreds of thousands of clones, about nine tenths found once. Material: PBMCs or T cells enriched from blood (not recorded which). The receptors were sampled from a man between 60 and 70 years old who had recovered from COVID-19. Both conserved end residues are part of each CDR3. The D gene is left open where the match is weak. Size is omitted from some rows. Given values are once, few, many or a class for expanded clones.

J,V,D,size,CDR3,DNA
TRBJ1-2,TRBV28,NA,NA,CASSLYGVSNYGYTF,TGTGCCAGCAGTTTATACGGGGTCTCTAACTATGGCTACACCTTC
TRBJ2-1,TRBV6-5,NA,few,CASAPRRSSYNEQFF,TGTGCCAGTGCACCCAGGAGGAGCTCCTACAATGAGCAGTTCTTC
TRBJ1-6,TRBV15,TRBD1,NA,CATSKDRANSPLHF,TGTGCCACCAGCAAGGACAGGGCTAATTCACCCCTCCACTTT
TRBJ2-3,TRBV28,NA,NA,CASILSGTDTQYF,TGTGCCAGCATATTGTCGGGGACAGATACGCAGTATTTT
TRBJ1-5,TRBV9,NA,NA,CASSVTTNQPQHF,TGTGCCAGCAGCGTAACTACCAATCAGCCCCAGCATTTT
TRBJ2-2,TRBV18,NA,NA,CASSPPGRNTGELFF,TGTGCCAGCTCACCACCGGGCAGGAACACCGGGGAGCTGTTTTTT
TRBJ2-5,TRBV5-6,NA,NA,CASSETGTLQETQYF,TGTGCCAGCAGCGAGACCGGGACTCTCCAAGAGACCCAGTACTTC
TRBJ2-1,TRBV4-1,TRBD2,NA,CASTQVLAGGTYNEQFF,TGCGCCAGCACTCAAGTTCTAGCGGGAGGGACCTACAATGAGCAGTTCTTC
TRBJ1-6,TRBV4-1,NA,NA,CASSQYRAYNSPLHF,TGCGCCAGCAGCCAATACAGGGCCTATAATTCACCCCTCCACTTT
TRBJ1-5,TRBV6-5,NA,NA,CASSQTFGNQPQHF,TGTGCCAGCAGCCAGACTTTCGGGAATCAGCCCCAGCATTTT
TRBJ2-7,TRBV9,NA,once,CASSITTSGEQYF,TGTGCCAGCAGCATCACGACTTCGGGGGAGCAGTACTTC
TRBJ1-2,TRBV28,NA,few,CASSRITAGVANGYTF,TGTGCCAGCAGTAGGATTACAGCGGGGGTAGCAAATGGCTACACCTTC
TRBJ2-2,TRBV2,TRBD1,NA,CASRRQGLNTGELFF,TGTGCCAGCAGACGACAGGGCCTGAACACCGGGGAGCTGTTTTTT
TRBJ2-2,TRBV9,NA,once,CASSVTGSGTGELFF,TGTGCCAGCAGCGTTACAGGGTCGGGCACCGGGGAGCTGTTTTTT
TRBJ2-1,TRBV19,NA,NA,CASSIPRSIEQFF,TGTGCCAGTAGTATTCCACGGTCTATTGAGCAGTTCTTC
TRBJ2-3,TRBV12-5,TRBD1,few,CASGLGGQGATDTQYF,TGTGCTAGTGGTTTGGGGGGACAGGGGGCAACAGATACGCAGTATTTT
TRBJ2-3,TRBV19,TRBD2,NA,CASRTSGKGDTQYF,TGTGCCAGTAGGACTAGCGGGAAGGGGGATACGCAGTATTTT
TRBJ2-1,TRBV18,TRBD1,few,CASSPPGQGARNEQFF,TGTGCCAGCTCACCCCCTGGACAGGGGGCGAGGAATGAGCAGTTCTTC
TRBJ2-7,TRBV4-1,TRBD2,NA,CASSQALASGSYEQYF,TGCGCCAGCAGCCAAGCATTGGCTAGCGGGAGTTACGAGCAGTACTTC
TRBJ2-1,TRBV12-3/TRBV12-4,TRBD2,once,CATRGVSYNEQFF,TGTGCCACCCGGGGGGTCTCCTACAATGAGCAGTTCTTC
TRBJ2-3,TRBV25-1,TRBD1,once,CASSARDRISDTQYF,TGTGCCAGCAGTGCACGGGACAGGATCTCAGATACGCAGTATTTT
TRBJ1-3,TRBV18,NA,NA,CASSQQESGNTIYF,TGTGCCAGCTCTCAACAGGAATCTGGAAACACCATATATTTT
TRBJ2-7,TRBV5-1,TRBD1,NA,CASSWGQGVYEQYF,TGCGCCAGCAGCTGGGGACAGGGGGTATACGAGCAGTACTTC
TRBJ2-1,TRBV28,TRBD1,NA,CASSPWTGKQFF,TGTGCCAGCAGTCCCTGGACAGGGAAGCAGTTCTTC
TRBJ1-5,TRBV7-8,NA,NA,CASSVREGGNQPQHF,TGTGCCAGCAGCGTTCGGGAGGGCGGCAATCAGCCCCAGCATTTT
TRBJ2-3,TRBV18,TRBD1,NA,CASSPGQIDTQYF,TGTGCCAGCTCACCGGGACAGATAGATACGCAGTATTTT
TRBJ2-3,TRBV5-4,NA,NA,CASSLVADTDTQYF,TGTGCCAGCAGCTTGGTGGCCGACACAGATACGCAGTATTTT
TRBJ2-7,TRBV28,TRBD1,NA,CASSFVRGQQQYF,TGTGCCAGCAGTTTTGTCAGGGGGCAACAGCAGTACTTC
TRBJ1-1,TRBV6-5,NA,NA,CASSWASEGNTEAFF,TGTGCCAGCAGCTGGGCGAGCGAGGGAAACACTGAAGCTTTCTTT
TRBJ1-4,TRBV7-8,TRBD1,NA,CASSLYDRGTEKLFF,TGTGCCAGCAGCTTATATGACAGGGGAACGGAAAAACTGTTTTTT
TRBJ2-1,TRBV24-1,TRBD2,NA,CATGTSGIGNEQFF,TGTGCCACCGGGACTAGCGGGATCGGCAATGAGCAGTTCTTC
TRBJ1-5,TRBV19,TRBD1,few,CASTPRTGGNQPQHF,TGTGCCAGTACGCCGAGGACAGGGGGCAATCAGCCCCAGCATTTT
TRBJ2-7,TRBV7-9,NA,NA,CASSPNERSYEQYF,TGTGCCAGCAGCCCTAATGAGCGCTCCTACGAGCAGTACTTC
TRBJ2-7,TRBV5-5,TRBD2,NA,CASSLLAGVREEQYF,TGTGCCAGCAGCTTACTAGCGGGAGTTAGAGAGGAGCAGTACTTC
TRBJ1-1,TRBV11-2,NA,NA,CASSFQGITEAFF,TGTGCCAGCAGCTTTCAGGGCATAACTGAAGCTTTCTTT
TRBJ1-5,TRBV19,NA,NA,CASSITGSSNQPQHF,TGTGCCAGTAGTATAACAGGGTCTAGCAATCAGCCCCAGCATTTT
TRBJ1-5,TRBV6-2/TRBV6-3,TRBD1,NA,CASSLPPRDRFNQPQHF,TGTGCCAGCAGTCTGCCGCCCCGGGACAGATTTAATCAGCCCCAGCATTTT
TRBJ1-2,TRBV7-2,NA,few,CASSALGRDHGYTF,TGTGCCAGCAGCGCCTTGGGGCGGGATCACGGCTACACCTTC
TRBJ2-1,TRBV24-1,NA,NA,CATSDRSGRSYNEQFF,TGTGCCACCAGTGATCGGAGTGGAAGGTCCTACAATGAGCAGTTCTTC